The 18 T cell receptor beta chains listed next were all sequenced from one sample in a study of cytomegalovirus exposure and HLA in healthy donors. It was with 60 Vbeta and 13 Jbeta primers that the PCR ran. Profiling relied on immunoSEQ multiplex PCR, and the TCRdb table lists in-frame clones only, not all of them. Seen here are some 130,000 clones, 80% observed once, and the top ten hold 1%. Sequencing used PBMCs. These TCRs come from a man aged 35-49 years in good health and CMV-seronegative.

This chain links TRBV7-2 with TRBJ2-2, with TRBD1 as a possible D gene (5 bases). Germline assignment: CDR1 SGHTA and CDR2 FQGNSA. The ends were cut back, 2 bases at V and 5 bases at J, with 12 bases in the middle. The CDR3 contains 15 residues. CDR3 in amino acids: CASSLQGVRTGELFF. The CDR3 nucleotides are TGTGCCAGCAGCTTACAGGGCGTAAGGACCGGGGAGCTGTTTTTT. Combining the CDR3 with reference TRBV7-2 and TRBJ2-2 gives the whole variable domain GAGVSQSPSNKVTEKGKDVELRCDPISGHTALYWYRQSLGQGLEFLIYFQGNSAPDKSGLPSDRFSAERTGGSVSTLTIQRTQQEDSAVYLCASSLQGVRTGELFFGEGSRLTVL.

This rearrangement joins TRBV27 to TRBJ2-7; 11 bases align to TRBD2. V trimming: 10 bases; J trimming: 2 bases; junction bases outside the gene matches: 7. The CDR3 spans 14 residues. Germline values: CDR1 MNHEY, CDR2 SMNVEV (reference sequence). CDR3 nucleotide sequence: TGTGCCACGCAAACTAGCGGGGGCACCTACGAGCAGTACTTC. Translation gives CATQTSGGTYEQYF.

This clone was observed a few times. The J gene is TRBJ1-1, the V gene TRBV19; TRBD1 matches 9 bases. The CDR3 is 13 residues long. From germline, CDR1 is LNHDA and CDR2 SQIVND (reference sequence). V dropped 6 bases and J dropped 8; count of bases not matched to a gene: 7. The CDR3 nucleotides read TGTGCCAGTAGAGAAGACAGGGGGAACGAAGCTTTCTTT. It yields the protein CASREDRGNEAFF.

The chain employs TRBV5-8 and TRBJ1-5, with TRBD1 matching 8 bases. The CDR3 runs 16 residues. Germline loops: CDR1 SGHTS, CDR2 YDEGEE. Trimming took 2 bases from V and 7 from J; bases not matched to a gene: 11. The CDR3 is CASSFDAGGRRQPQHF. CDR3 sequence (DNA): TGTGCCAGCAGCTTTGATGCAGGGGGCAGACGGCAGCCCCAGCATTTT. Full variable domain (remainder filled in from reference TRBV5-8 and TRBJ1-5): EAGVTQSPTHLIKTRGQQATLRCSPISGHTSVYWYQQALGLGLQFLLWYDEGEERNRGNFPPRFSGRQFPNYSSELNVNALELEDSALYLCASSFDAGGRRQPQHFGDGTRLSIL.

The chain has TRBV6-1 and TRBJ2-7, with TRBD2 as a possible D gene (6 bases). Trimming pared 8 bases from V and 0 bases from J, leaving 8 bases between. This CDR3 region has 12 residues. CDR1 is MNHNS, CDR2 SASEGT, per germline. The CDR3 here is CASLAISYEQYF. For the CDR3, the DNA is TGTGCCAGCCTAGCGATCTCCTACGAGCAGTACTTC.

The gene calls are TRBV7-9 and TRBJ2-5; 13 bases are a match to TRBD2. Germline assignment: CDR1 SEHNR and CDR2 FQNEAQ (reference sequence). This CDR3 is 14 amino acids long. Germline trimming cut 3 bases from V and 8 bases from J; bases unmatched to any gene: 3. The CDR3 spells CASSFGTSGVTQYF. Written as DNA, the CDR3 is TGTGCCAGCAGCTTTGGGACTAGCGGGGTTACCCAGTACTTC.

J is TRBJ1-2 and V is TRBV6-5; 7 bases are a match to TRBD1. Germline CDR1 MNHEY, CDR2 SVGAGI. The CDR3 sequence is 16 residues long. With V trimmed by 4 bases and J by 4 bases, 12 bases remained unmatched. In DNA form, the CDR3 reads TGTGCCAGCAGTTCCCACCCCGGAGGGGACAGCTATGGCTACACCTTC. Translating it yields CASSSHPGGDSYGYTF.

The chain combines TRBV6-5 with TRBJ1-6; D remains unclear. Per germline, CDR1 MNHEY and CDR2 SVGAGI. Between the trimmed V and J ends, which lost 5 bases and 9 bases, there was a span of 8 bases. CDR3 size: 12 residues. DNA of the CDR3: TGTGCCAGCAGTATTGGGCGTTCACCCCTCCACTTT. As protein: CASSIGRSPLHF.

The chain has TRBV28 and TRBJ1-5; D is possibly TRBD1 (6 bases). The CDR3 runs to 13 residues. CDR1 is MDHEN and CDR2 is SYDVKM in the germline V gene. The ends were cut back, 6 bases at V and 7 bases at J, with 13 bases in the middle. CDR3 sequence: CASSTTGFQPQHF. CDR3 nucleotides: TGTGCCAGCAGCACCACAGGGTTCCAGCCCCAGCATTTT.

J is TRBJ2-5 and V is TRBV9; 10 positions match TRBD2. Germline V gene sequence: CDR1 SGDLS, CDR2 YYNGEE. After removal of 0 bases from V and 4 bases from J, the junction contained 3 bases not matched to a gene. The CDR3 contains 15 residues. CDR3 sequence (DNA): TGTGCCAGCAGCGTAGCTAGCGGGAGAAGAGAGACCCAGTACTTC. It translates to CASSVASGRRETQYF.

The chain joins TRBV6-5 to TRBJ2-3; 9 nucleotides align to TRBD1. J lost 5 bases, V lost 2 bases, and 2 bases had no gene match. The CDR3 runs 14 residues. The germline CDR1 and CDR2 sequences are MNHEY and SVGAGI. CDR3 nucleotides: TGTGCCAGCAGTTACAACAGGGGGCAAGATACGCAGTATTTT. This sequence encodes CASSYNRGQDTQYF.

CDR3 residues: CASSLGGGTASTDTQYF. Here the CDR3 DNA reads TGTGCCAGCAGCTTAGGGGGCGGAACAGCTAGCACAGATACGCAGTATTTT. J is TRBJ2-3 and V is TRBV7-9; possible D gene TRBD1, 5 bases. Germline lookup yields CDR1 SEHNR and CDR2 FQNEAQ (reference sequence). V was cut by 1 base and J by 0 bases, with 14 bases left in between. The CDR3 is 17 residues long.

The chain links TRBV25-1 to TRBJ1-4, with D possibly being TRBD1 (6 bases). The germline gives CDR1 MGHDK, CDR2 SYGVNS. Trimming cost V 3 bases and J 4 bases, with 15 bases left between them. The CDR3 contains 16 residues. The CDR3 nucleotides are TGTGCCAGCAGTGATTTTGGGACACCGAGTAATGAAAAACTGTTTTTT. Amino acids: CASSDFGTPSNEKLFF.

The CDR3 sequence is CAISDGGQDEQYF. The CDR3 DNA reads TGTGCCATCAGTGACGGGGGGCAGGACGAGCAGTACTTC. The rearrangement joins TRBV10-3 to TRBJ2-7; possibly TRBD2 for D (7 bases). This CDR3 comprises 13 residues. Germline V gene lookup returns CDR1 ENHRY and CDR2 SYGVKD. Trimming pared 3 bases from V and 5 bases from J, leaving 11 bases between.

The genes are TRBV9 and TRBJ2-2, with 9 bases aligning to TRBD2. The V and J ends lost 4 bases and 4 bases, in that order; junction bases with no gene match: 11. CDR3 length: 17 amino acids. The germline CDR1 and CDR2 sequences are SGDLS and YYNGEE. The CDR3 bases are TGTGCCAGCAGCTCCCGAGGTAGCGGGAGTATCACCGGGGAGCTGTTTTTT. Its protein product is CASSSRGSGSITGELFF.

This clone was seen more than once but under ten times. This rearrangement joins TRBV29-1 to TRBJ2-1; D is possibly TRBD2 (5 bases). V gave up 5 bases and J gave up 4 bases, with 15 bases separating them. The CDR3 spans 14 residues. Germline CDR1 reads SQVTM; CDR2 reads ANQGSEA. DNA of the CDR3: TGCAGCGTTCGGTTGAGCGGACCGTACAATGAGCAGTTCTTC. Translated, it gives CSVRLSGPYNEQFF.

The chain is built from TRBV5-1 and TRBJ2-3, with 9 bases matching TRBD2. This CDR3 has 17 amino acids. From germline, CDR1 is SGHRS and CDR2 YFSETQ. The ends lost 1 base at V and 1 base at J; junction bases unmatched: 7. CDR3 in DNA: TGCGCCAGCAGCTTGTATCCTAGCGGGGCGGGCACAGATACGCAGTATTTT. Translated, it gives CASSLYPSGAGTDTQYF.

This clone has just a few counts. The CDR3 loop is CASSLRGSRQETQYF. CDR3 DNA: TGTGCCAGCAGCCTGCGGGGGAGCCGGCAAGAGACCCAGTACTTC. The chain employs TRBV7-3 and TRBJ2-5, with 7 bases matching TRBD2. CDR1 and CDR2 (germline): SGHTA, FQGTGA. The CDR3 has 15 amino acids. V trimming: 5 bases; J trimming: 2 bases; junction bases outside the gene matches: 8.